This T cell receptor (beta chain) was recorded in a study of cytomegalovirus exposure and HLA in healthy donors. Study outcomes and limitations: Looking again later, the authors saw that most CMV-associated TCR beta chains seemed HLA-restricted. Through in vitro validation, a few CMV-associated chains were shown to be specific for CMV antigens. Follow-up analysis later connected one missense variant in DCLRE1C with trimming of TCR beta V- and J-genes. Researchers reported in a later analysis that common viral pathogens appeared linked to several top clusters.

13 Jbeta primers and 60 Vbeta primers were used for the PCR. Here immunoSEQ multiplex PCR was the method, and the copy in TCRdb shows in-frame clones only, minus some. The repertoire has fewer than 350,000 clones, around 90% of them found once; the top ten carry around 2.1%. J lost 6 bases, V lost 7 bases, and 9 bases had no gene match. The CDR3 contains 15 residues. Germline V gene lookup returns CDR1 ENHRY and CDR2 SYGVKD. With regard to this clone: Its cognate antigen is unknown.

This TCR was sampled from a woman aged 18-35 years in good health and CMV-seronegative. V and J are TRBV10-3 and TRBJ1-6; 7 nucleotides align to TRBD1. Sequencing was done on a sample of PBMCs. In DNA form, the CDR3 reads TGTGCCATCACAGCACAGGGGCTCTCTAATTCACCCCTCCACTTT. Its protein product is CAITAQGLSNSPLHF.